The 7 T cell receptor beta chains given below trace back to one sample, sequenced in a study of T cells after yellow fever vaccination. MiXCR, run by TCRdb on the 5' RACE reads, gives a single entry per CDR3 protein. The table has some 340,000 distinct CDR3 sequences, about 10% seen once. The input for sequencing was CD4+ T cells sorted from PBMCs, taken 45 days after the yellow fever booster vaccination. These receptors all come from a young man who received the YFV17D yellow fever vaccine.

The genes are TRBV4-3 and TRBJ2-3, with TRBD2 matching over 13 bases. The length of the CDR3 is 15 residues. Losses at the gene ends were 4 bases for V and 5 bases for J; bases not matched to a gene: 3. Germline lookup yields CDR1 LGHNA and CDR2 YSLEER. The CDR3 coding sequence is TGCGCCAGCAGCCGAGGGACTAGCGGGGTAGATACGCAGTATTTT. Its translation is CASSRGTSGVDTQYF.

This clonotype showed up just a few times. This chain connects TRBV6-6 to TRBJ1-2; 9 bases map to TRBD1. The trim removed 6 bases at V and 4 bases at J, leaving 12 bases unmatched. The CDR3 has 16 amino acids. Germline V gives CDR1 MNHNY, CDR2 SVGAGI (reference sequence). CDR3 sequence (DNA): TGTGCCAGCAGAACCGTTCCGGGACAGGGAGTCTATGGCTACACCTTC. This encodes CASRTVPGQGVYGYTF.

This clonotype appeared a few times. CDR3 in amino acids: CASSQLIRDRGRREQYF. The CDR3 region has the DNA TGTGCCAGCAGCCAACTAATCCGGGACAGGGGGCGGAGGGAGCAGTACTTC. V gene TRBV4-2 combines with J gene TRBJ2-7; 12 positions match TRBD1. Trimming cost V 2 bases and J 7 bases; bases outside gene matches: 12. The germline CDR1 and CDR2 sequences are LGHNA and YNFKEQ. The CDR3 contains 17 residues.

V is TRBV5-1 and J is TRBJ1-3; 7 nucleotides match TRBD1. Trimming at V came to 4 bases and at J to 4 bases, leaving 8 bases not matched to a gene. Germline V CDR1 and CDR2: SGHRS, YFSETQ. This CDR3 is 15 amino acids long. The CDR3 protein is CASSQQGLTGNTIYF. The CDR3 nucleotides are TGCGCCAGCAGCCAACAGGGGTTGACGGGAAACACCATATATTTT.

The CDR3, as DNA: TGCAGTGCTGATAGAGACGCCATGGGTGGCTACACCTTC. This codes for CSADRDAMGGYTF. The chain links TRBV20-1 to TRBJ1-2; D ambiguous. V lost 5 bases to trimming and J lost 7 bases, with 17 bases between them. The CDR3 covers 13 residues. Per the germline V gene, CDR1 is DFQATT and CDR2 is SNEGSKA (reference sequence).

The V call is TRBV9, the J call TRBJ2-1; D is unclear. Trimming removed 0 bases from V and 4 bases from J, with 11 bases in between. The germline gives CDR1 SGDLS, CDR2 YYNGEE. The CDR3 extends over 15 amino acids. DNA of the CDR3: TGTGCCAGCAGCGTAGTGAGCAGTGGGTACAATGAGCAGTTCTTC. Its translation is CASSVVSSGYNEQFF.

This clonotype appeared many times. This rearrangement joins TRBV7-3 to TRBJ1-2; 11 bases match TRBD1. Germline V gene lookup returns CDR1 SGHTA and CDR2 FQGTGA. V was clipped by 4 bases and J by 5 bases; unmatched bases: 9. The CDR3 is made up of 16 amino acids. CDR3 protein: CASSSGQGAQGYGYTF. For the CDR3, the DNA is TGTGCCAGCAGCTCAGGACAGGGGGCGCAGGGTTATGGCTACACCTTC.